The TCR beta chain under discussion was sequenced for a study of monozygotic twins with inflammatory bowel disease. Overall study findings and caveats: Added variability in patient repertoires may stem from differing immunosuppressive treatments. No distinction between different T cell subtypes was possible.

As concerns this clonotype: Its target is not known.

Two nested PCRs, roughly 16 and 10 cycles, amplified TCRalpha and TCRbeta cDNA. For each CDR3 protein, TCRdb gives one entry from its re-call of the 5' RACE reads, without DNA. This table holds fewer than 450,000 distinct CDR3 sequences. This sequence originates from a human donor with ulcerative colitis or Crohn's disease, or a healthy co-twin of an affected twin (not recorded which). The specimen sequenced was blood.

CDR3 loop: CASSWSSGGLYNEQFF. The chain has TRBV12-3 or TRBV12-4 and TRBJ2-1; the D gene TCRdb calls, TRBD2, cannot be checked with no DNA. The CDR3 length is 16 residues.